This TCR beta chain is from a study of blood T cell repertoires in COVID-19. Whole-study context: Nucleic acid was either cDNA or gDNA, and it came from T cells, B-cell-depleted T cells, or PBMCs.

TCRdb's table, derived via immunoSEQ multiplex PCR, lists solely in-frame clones and lacks some. Found here are about 150,000 clones, around 84% of them singletons; the top ten hold 2.2%. Germline CDR1 is SGHDT and CDR2 is YYEEEE. The V and J ends lost 3 bases and 4 bases, in that order; junction bases with no gene match: 6. The CDR3 has 15 residues. The clonotype comes from a man between 65 and 79 years old with acute or convalescent COVID-19. The chain has TRBV5-6 and TRBJ2-5; 10 nucleotides agree with TRBD2. Specimen: peripheral blood. The CDR3 spells CASSSRVAGGETQYF. CDR3 DNA: TGTGCCAGCAGCTCCCGAGTAGCGGGAGGAGAGACCCAGTACTTC.